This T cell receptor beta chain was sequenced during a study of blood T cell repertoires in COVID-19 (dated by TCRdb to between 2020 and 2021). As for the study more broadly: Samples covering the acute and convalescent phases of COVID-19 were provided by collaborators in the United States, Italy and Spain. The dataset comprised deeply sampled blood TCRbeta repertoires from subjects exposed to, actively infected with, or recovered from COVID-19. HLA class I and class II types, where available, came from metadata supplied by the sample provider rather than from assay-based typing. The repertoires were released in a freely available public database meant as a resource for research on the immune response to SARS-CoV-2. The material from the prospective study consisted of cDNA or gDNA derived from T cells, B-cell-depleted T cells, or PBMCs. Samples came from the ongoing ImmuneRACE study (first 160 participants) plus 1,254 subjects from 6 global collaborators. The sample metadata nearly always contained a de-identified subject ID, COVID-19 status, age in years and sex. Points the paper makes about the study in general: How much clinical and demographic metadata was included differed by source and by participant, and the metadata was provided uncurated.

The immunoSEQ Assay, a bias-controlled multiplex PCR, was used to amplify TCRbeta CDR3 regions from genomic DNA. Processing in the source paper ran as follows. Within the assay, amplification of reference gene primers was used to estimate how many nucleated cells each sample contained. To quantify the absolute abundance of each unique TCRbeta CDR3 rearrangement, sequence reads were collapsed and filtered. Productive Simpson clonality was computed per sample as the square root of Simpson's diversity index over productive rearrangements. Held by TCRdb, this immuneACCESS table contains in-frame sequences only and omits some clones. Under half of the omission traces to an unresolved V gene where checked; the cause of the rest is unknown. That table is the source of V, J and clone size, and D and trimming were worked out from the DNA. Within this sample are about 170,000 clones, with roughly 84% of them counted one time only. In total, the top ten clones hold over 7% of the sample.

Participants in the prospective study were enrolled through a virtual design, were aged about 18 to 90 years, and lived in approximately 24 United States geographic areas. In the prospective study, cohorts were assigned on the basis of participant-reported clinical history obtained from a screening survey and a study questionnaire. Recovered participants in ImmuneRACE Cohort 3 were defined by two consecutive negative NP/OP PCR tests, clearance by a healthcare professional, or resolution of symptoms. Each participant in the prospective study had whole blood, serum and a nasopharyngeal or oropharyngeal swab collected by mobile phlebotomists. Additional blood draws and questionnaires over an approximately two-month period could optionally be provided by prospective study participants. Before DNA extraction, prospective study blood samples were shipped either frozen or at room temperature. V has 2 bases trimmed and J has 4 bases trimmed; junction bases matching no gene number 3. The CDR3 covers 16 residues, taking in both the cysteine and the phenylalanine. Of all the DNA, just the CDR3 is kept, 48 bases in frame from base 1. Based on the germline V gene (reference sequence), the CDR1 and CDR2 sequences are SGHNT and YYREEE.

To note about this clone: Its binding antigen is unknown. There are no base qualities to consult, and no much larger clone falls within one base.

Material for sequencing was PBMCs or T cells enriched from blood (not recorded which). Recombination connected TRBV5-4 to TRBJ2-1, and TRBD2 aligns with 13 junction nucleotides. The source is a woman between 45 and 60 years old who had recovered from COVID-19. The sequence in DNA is TGTGCCAGCAGCTTACTAGCGGGAGGGTGGTACAATGAGCAGTTCTTC. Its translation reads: CASSLLAGGWYNEQFF.